A single sample gave rise to the 31 T cell receptor beta chains below, sequenced in a study of blood T cell repertoires in COVID-19. The data were produced by immunoSEQ multiplex PCR, yet TCRdb's version contains in-frame clones alone and is incomplete. The table includes about 180,000 clones, roughly nine tenths detected once. Sequencing input: peripheral blood. The receptors derive from an older man with active or convalescent COVID-19.

The rearrangement links TRBV6-2 or TRBV6-3 to TRBJ1-1, with TRBD1 as a possible D gene (6 bases). CDR3 size: 14 residues. V shed 5 bases and J shed 1 base, with 11 bases lying between them. CDR1 MNHEY and CDR2 SVGEGT come from the germline V gene. The DNA for the CDR3 is TGTGCCAGCAGTGCAGGGGTTAGGAACACTGAAGCTTTCTTT. Translating gives CASSAGVRNTEAFF.

This clone was detected only once. The CDR3 spells CASSDRQISNQPQHF. The CDR3 region has the DNA TGTGCCAGCAGCGACCGACAGATTAGCAATCAGCCCCAGCATTTT. The chain joins TRBV7-8 to TRBJ1-5; a weak D match, TRBD1 (5 bases). The germline gives CDR1 SGHVS, CDR2 FQNEAQ. The CDR3 covers 15 residues. V was cut by 5 bases and J by 0 bases, with 11 bases left in between.

The chain joins TRBV27 to TRBJ1-6; maybe TRBD1 (5 bases). The V and J ends lost 6 bases and 10 bases respectively, with 19 bases between them. There are 15 residues in the CDR3. Germline V gives CDR1 MNHEY, CDR2 SMNVEV (reference sequence). The CDR3 spells CASRVRWQGGSPLHF. The CDR3 DNA reads as TGTGCCAGCAGGGTTCGGTGGCAGGGTGGGTCACCCCTCCACTTT.

This clone has a single count. The chain joins TRBV19 to TRBJ2-2, with 8 bases fitting TRBD1. Per the germline V gene, CDR1 is LNHDA and CDR2 is SQIVND (reference sequence). The J segment lost 1 base and the V segment lost 9 bases, leaving 4 bases of the junction unmatched. The CDR3 consists of 14 residues. In DNA, the CDR3 is TGTGCCAGCTCCGGGACAGGGAACACCGGGGAGCTGTTTTTT. This gives the protein CASSGTGNTGELFF.

The V call is TRBV28, the J call TRBJ2-1, with 7 bases aligning to TRBD1. Germline V gene lookup returns CDR1 MDHEN and CDR2 SYDVKM. This CDR3 spans 18 amino acids. With 6 bases clipped from V and 3 bases from J, the junction kept 17 bases outside the gene matches. The CDR3 sequence: CASSSPTVGQVNYNEQFF. The DNA of the CDR3 is TGTGCCAGCAGCTCTCCAACCGTCGGACAGGTAAACTACAATGAGCAGTTCTTC.

The V gene is TRBV28, the J gene TRBJ2-7, with D tentatively TRBD2 (5 bases). CDR1 and CDR2 (germline): MDHEN, SYDVKM. This CDR3 comprises 13 residues. The V and J ends lost 6 bases and 2 bases respectively, with 11 bases between them. The chain's CDR3 is CASSRGPTYEQYF. DNA of the CDR3: TGTGCCAGCAGCCGAGGGCCTACCTACGAGCAGTACTTC.

The chain has TRBV24-1 and TRBJ2-7; TRBD2 aligns across 7 bases. The CDR3 consists of 16 residues. The V gene's germline CDR1 is KGHDR and CDR2 SFDVKD. The junction had 14 bases not matched to a gene; V was cut back by 9 bases and J by 1 base. The chain's CDR3 is CATLRGVWDCSYEQYF. The CDR3 nucleotides read TGTGCCACCCTACGGGGGGTTTGGGACTGTTCCTACGAGCAGTACTTC.

This clone showed up just once. V usage is TRBV7-8 and J usage is TRBJ1-1, with TRBD1 matching 9 bases. Germline V gives CDR1 SGHVS, CDR2 FQNEAQ. This CDR3 is built from 16 residues. Losses at the gene ends were 0 bases for V and 4 bases for J; bases not matched to a gene: 6. CDR3 sequence reads: CASSLADRGLGTEAFF. The CDR3, as DNA: TGTGCCAGCAGCTTAGCGGACAGGGGCCTGGGCACTGAAGCTTTCTTT.

This chain uses TRBV25-1 with TRBJ1-3, with D unclear. Looked up from germline, CDR1 is MGHDK and CDR2 is SYGVNS. Trimming took off 2 bases at V and 0 bases at J, with 8 bases between the two ends. CDR3 size: 15 residues. The CDR3 nucleotides are TGTGCCAGCAGTGAAGTGGGCCTCTCTGGAAACACCATATATTTT. It translates to CASSEVGLSGNTIYF.

The chain employs TRBV29-1 and TRBJ1-3; no firm D call. Trimming shortened V by 4 bases and J by 0 bases, and 19 bases separated the two germline ends. The CDR3 consists of 17 residues. From germline, CDR1 is SQVTM and CDR2 ANQGSEA. The CDR3 is CSVVEPYEGPSGNTIYF. For the CDR3, the DNA is TGCAGCGTTGTGGAGCCATACGAGGGTCCCTCTGGAAACACCATATATTTT.

V gene TRBV5-1 combines with J gene TRBJ1-1; the D is unclear. The CDR3 runs to 13 residues. V was pared by 2 bases and J by 2 bases, with 7 bases between. CDR1 is SGHRS, CDR2 YFSETQ, per germline. The DNA of the CDR3 is TGCGCCAGCAGCTTTTCCCAAAACACTGAAGCTTTCTTT. It encodes CASSFSQNTEAFF.

The chain joins TRBV5-1 to TRBJ2-1, with 11 bases identical to TRBD2. The CDR3 extends over 14 amino acids. From germline, CDR1 is SGHRS and CDR2 YFSETQ. V lost 8 bases, J lost 7 bases, and 8 bases stayed unmatched. Here the CDR3 reads CASSGGAIINEQFF. In DNA, the CDR3 is TGCGCCAGTAGCGGGGGGGCCATTATAAATGAGCAGTTCTTC.

This clone has ten or more counts. This chain joins TRBV5-1 and TRBJ2-3, with TRBD2 identical over 11 bases. The CDR3 has 16 residues. Germline CDR1 reads SGHRS; CDR2 reads YFSETQ. The V and J ends lost 3 bases and 3 bases, in that order; junction bases with no gene match: 6. CDR3 in DNA: TGCGCCAGCAGCTCGGGTAGCGGGGGGGTGACAGATACGCAGTATTTT. This encodes CASSSGSGGVTDTQYF.

The chain carries TRBV28 and TRBJ1-1, with D perhaps TRBD1 (5 bases). Trimming pared 3 bases from V and 1 base from J, leaving 6 bases between. Germline CDR1 and CDR2: MDHEN and SYDVKM. The CDR3 covers 13 residues. The CDR3 DNA sequence: TGTGCCAGCAGTTTGGGGGGGAACACTGAAGCTTTCTTT. Encoded protein: CASSLGGNTEAFF.

The chain has TRBV6-1 and TRBJ2-2, with 10 bases matching TRBD2. CDR3 size: 19 residues. Looked up from germline, CDR1 is MNHNS and CDR2 is SASEGT. Trimming cost V 4 bases and J 0 bases; bases outside gene matches: 11. CDR3 DNA sequence: TGTGCCAGCAGTGCATCGACTAGCGGGTACCTCGCGAACACCGGGGAGCTGTTTTTT. Amino acid sequence: CASSASTSGYLANTGELFF.

The chain employs TRBV18 and TRBJ1-2; 8 bases line up with TRBD1. This CDR3 is built from 16 residues. The ends lost 4 bases at V and 0 bases at J; junction bases unmatched: 7. Looked up from germline, CDR1 is KGHSH and CDR2 is LQKENI. CDR3 sequence (DNA): TGTGCCAGCTCACTTTCCGGGACAGGCGCTAACTATGGCTACACCTTC. Translated, it gives CASSLSGTGANYGYTF.

The genes are TRBV3-1 (or the pseudogene TRBV3-2) and TRBJ2-1; 8 nucleotides match TRBD2. CDR3 size: 16 residues. The V segment lost 8 bases and the J segment 2 bases; nucleotides outside the gene matches: 11. CDR1 and CDR2 (germline): LGHDT, YNNKEL (reference sequence). CDR3 residues: CASAKTRTSPYNEQFF. For the CDR3, the DNA is TGTGCCAGCGCCAAAACGAGGACTAGCCCCTACAATGAGCAGTTCTTC.

This clone appeared a single time. This chain's CDR3 is CARSWETSRFYNEQFF. CDR3 nucleotides: TGTGCCAGAAGCTGGGAGACTAGCCGATTCTACAATGAGCAGTTCTTC. The chain employs TRBV5-3 and TRBJ2-1; TRBD2 aligns across 7 bases. TRBV5-3 is treated as an ORF (open reading frame) with a function not yet certain. Trimming cost V 3 bases and J 3 bases; bases outside gene matches: 9. This CDR3 contains 16 residues.

The J gene is TRBJ1-4, the V gene TRBV28; 8 nucleotides match TRBD1. The V segment lost 3 bases and the J segment 8 bases; nucleotides outside the gene matches: 5. This CDR3 region has 14 residues. The germline gives CDR1 MDHEN, CDR2 SYDVKM. In nucleotides, the CDR3 is TGTGCCAGCAGTTTCCAGGGGGCGAGCGAAAAACTGTTTTTT. Protein: CASSFQGASEKLFF.

V and J are TRBV7-8 and TRBJ1-1, with D uncertain. The CDR3 runs to 13 residues. Trimming took off 5 bases at V and 6 bases at J, with 13 bases between the two ends. Germline-derived CDR1 and CDR2 are SGHVS and FQNEAQ. The CDR3: CASSPGSPPEAFF. The CDR3 nucleotides are TGTGCCAGCAGCCCAGGCTCTCCCCCTGAAGCTTTCTTT. Full variable domain (outside the CDR3, taken from reference TRBV7-8 and TRBJ1-1): GAGVSQSPRYKVAKRGQDVALRCDPISGHVSLFWYQQALGQGPEFLTYFQNEAQLDKSGLPSDRFFAERPEGSVSTLKIQRTQQEDSAVYLCASSPGSPPEAFFGQGTRLTVV.

J is TRBJ2-7 and V is TRBV19; TRBD2 aligns across 7 bases. V shed 5 bases and J 3 bases; nucleotides not matched to a gene: 16. CDR1 LNHDA and CDR2 SQIVND come from the germline V gene (reference sequence). The CDR3 runs 17 residues. The CDR3 DNA sequence: TGTGCCAGTAGTCCTCGGGAGGCGGAGTCGTATGTCTACGAGCAGTACTTC. It codes for CASSPREAESYVYEQYF.

Details on this clone: Other DNA sequences in the sample encode the same CDR3. The V and J genes are TRBV27 and TRBJ1-5; D may be TRBD1 (6 bases). CDR3 length equals 14 residues. V shed 3 bases and J shed 1 base, with 7 bases lying between them. Germline values: CDR1 MNHEY, CDR2 SMNVEV (reference sequence). CDR3 nucleotide sequence: TGTGCCAGCAGTTTGGGGACAAGCAATCAGCCCCAGCATTTT. This gives the protein CASSLGTSNQPQHF.

The chain combines TRBV6-5 with TRBJ1-1, with D perhaps matching TRBD1 (5 bases). Germline V gene lookup returns CDR1 MNHEY and CDR2 SVGAGI. The CDR3 spans 16 residues. With 0 bases removed from V and 4 bases from J, the gap between germline ends came to 15 bases. The CDR3 protein is CASSYSRSGFGTEAFF. CDR3 nucleotides: TGTGCCAGCAGTTACTCAAGGTCAGGGTTCGGCACTGAAGCTTTCTTT.

V usage is TRBV7-2 and J usage is TRBJ2-5, with D hard to call. Germline V gene lookup returns CDR1 SGHTA and CDR2 FQGNSA. V dropped 3 bases and J dropped 5 bases, with 7 bases sitting between them. The CDR3 is 12 amino acids. The CDR3 loop is CASSLTRETQYF. As DNA, the CDR3 is TGTGCCAGCAGCTTGACGCGGGAGACCCAGTACTTC.

Points on this clone: At one of its ends the junction is not consistent with the germline gene, which may arise from a read error. The J gene is TRBJ1-1, the V gene TRBV5-1; D ambiguous. Germline values: CDR1 SGHRS, CDR2 YFSETQ. This CDR3 is built from 15 residues. In DNA form, the CDR3 reads TGCGCCAGCACCTTGCGGGAAACGGGAGGCACTGAAGCTTTCTTT. The encoded protein is CASTLRETGGTEAFF.

V usage is TRBV20-1 and J usage is TRBJ2-7, with 9 bases aligning to TRBD2. The CDR3 length is 14 residues. The germline gives CDR1 DFQATT, CDR2 SNEGSKA (reference sequence). The trim removed 3 bases at V and 0 bases at J, leaving 3 bases unmatched. CDR3 nucleotides: TGCAGTGCTAGTCGACTAGCGGTCTCCTACGAGCAGTACTTC. As protein: CSASRLAVSYEQYF.

The gene calls are TRBV5-1 and TRBJ1-1, with a possible D match to TRBD1 (5 bases). The CDR3 is made up of 15 amino acids. CDR1 and CDR2 from the germline V gene are SGHRS and YFSETQ. The V end lost 4 bases, the J end lost 1 base, and 14 bases lay between the germline ends. CDR3 sequence reads: CASSPSGGRNTEAFF. The DNA of the CDR3 is TGCGCCAGCAGCCCCTCGGGGGGACGGAACACTGAAGCTTTCTTT.

The rearrangement uses TRBV21-1 and TRBJ2-2; the table's D call TRBD2 went unverified against the DNA. TRBV21-1 constitutes a pseudogene. This CDR3 contains 12 residues. Written as DNA, the CDR3 is TGTGCCAGCAGCAAGGGAGCCGGGGAGCTGTTTTTT. Protein product: CASSKGAGELFF.

The V call is TRBV11-3, the J call TRBJ2-3; weak D call: TRBD2 (5 bases). Germline CDR1 SGHNT, CDR2 YENEEA. Trimming removed 2 bases at V and 4 bases at J, with 13 bases between. CDR3 length equals 15 residues. CDR3 in amino acids: CASSLRRSGADTQYF. The DNA of the CDR3 is TGTGCCAGCAGCTTACGCCGGAGCGGCGCAGATACGCAGTATTTT.

The rearrangement uses TRBV11-2 and TRBJ2-3; the D gene is possibly TRBD1 (6 bases). Germline V CDR1 and CDR2: SGHAT, FQNNGV. The V end was cut by 2 bases, the J end by 3 bases, with 12 bases between. The CDR3 covers 15 residues. The CDR3 region has the DNA TGTGCCAGCAGCTTACTCCAGGGGATGACAGATACGCAGTATTTT. Translation gives CASSLLQGMTDTQYF.

On this clone itself: The junction departs from the called germline gene at one end, perhaps through a read error. The V gene is TRBV27, the J gene TRBJ1-1, with 12 bases matching TRBD1. The CDR3 runs to 15 residues. Germline lookup yields CDR1 MNHEY and CDR2 SMNVEV (reference sequence). The DNA for the CDR3 is TGTGCCAGCAGTTTTTCTTCCGGGACAGGGGGCGCCGCCAGCTTT. Protein: CASSFSSGTGGAASF.